The rows below give T cell receptor beta chains drawn from one sample of a study of blood T cell repertoires in COVID-19. Sequencing used immunoSEQ multiplex PCR; TCRdb keeps in-frame clones, though not all of them. Among approximately 210,000 clones, 92% were seen once, and the ten largest hold 1% to 1.5%. Specimen: peripheral blood. The receptors derive from a man younger than 40 with acute or convalescent COVID-19. Both conserved end residues are part of each CDR3. D genes are given only for firm matches. Size tells how often a clone was seen (once, few, many) or the class of an expanded clone, and some rows leave it out.

v_gene,j_gene,d_gene,abundance,CDR3aa,CDR3nt
TRBV2,TRBJ1-5,TRBD1,.,CASTAGQGRQPQHF,TGTGCCAGCACCGCGGGACAGGGTCGGCAGCCCCAGCATTTT
TRBV3-1/TRBV3-2,TRBJ2-7,.,.,CASSQDLRDYEQYF,TGTGCCAGCAGCCAAGACTTAAGAGACTACGAGCAGTACTTC
TRBV15,TRBJ2-2,.,once,CATSRRDISNTGELFF,TGTGCCACCAGCAGACGGGACATTTCGAACACCGGGGAGCTGTTTTTT
TRBV10-1,TRBJ2-1,TRBD2,.,CASVSSGNNEQFF,TGCGCCAGCGTTTCTAGCGGAAACAATGAGCAGTTCTTC
TRBV19,TRBJ1-6,TRBD1,once,CASSKGTGGAPGPLHF,TGTGCCAGTAGTAAGGGGACAGGGGGCGCCCCGGGACCCCTCCACTTT
TRBV3-1/TRBV3-2,TRBJ1-6,.,.,CASSQDWGGRTPLHF,TGTGCCAGCAGCCAAGATTGGGGAGGAAGAACACCCCTCCACTTT
TRBV11-2,TRBJ1-1,.,.,CASSLDPRMNTEAFF,TGTGCCAGCAGCTTAGATCCGCGAATGAACACTGAAGCTTTCTTT
TRBV15,TRBJ1-5,.,.,CATSRAPDQPQHF,TGTGCCACCAGCAGAGCCCCGGATCAGCCCCAGCATTTT
TRBV2,TRBJ1-6,.,.,CASSESRRSPLHF,TGTGCCAGCAGTGAAAGCAGGCGTTCACCCCTCCACTTT
TRBV5-1,TRBJ1-4,TRBD1,.,CASSSSGTVNEKLFF,TGCGCCAGCAGCTCATCCGGGACAGTTAATGAAAAACTGTTTTTT
TRBV5-3,TRBJ2-7,.,.,CARSLTAPFSYEQYF,TGTGCCAGAAGCCTGACAGCGCCTTTTTCCTACGAGCAGTACTTC
TRBV3-1/TRBV3-2,TRBJ2-5,TRBD1,.,CASSQEEGAVSETQYF,TGTGCCAGCAGCCAAGAAGAGGGGGCCGTTTCGGAGACCCAGTACTTC
TRBV7-2,TRBJ1-2,.,.,CASSLVTGGGYTF,TGTGCCAGCAGCTTAGTTACAGGCGGAGGCTACACCTTC
TRBV14,TRBJ1-1,.,.,CASRYGGRGEAFF,TGTGCCAGCAGATACGGAGGGAGAGGTGAAGCTTTCTTT
TRBV4-1,TRBJ1-4,.,.,CASSPVERSDGEKLFF,TGCGCCAGCAGCCCGGTAGAGCGGTCCGACGGTGAAAAACTGTTTTTT
TRBV6-1,TRBJ1-5,.,.,CASSAAATTYQPQHF,TGTGCCAGCAGTGCGGCTGCGACTACTTATCAGCCCCAGCATTTT
TRBV13,TRBJ1-3,.,once,CASSLFIWGSSGNTIYF,TGTGCCAGCAGCTTATTTATCTGGGGCAGCTCTGGAAACACCATATATTTT
TRBV10-1,TRBJ2-1,TRBD1,.,CASRGPGTGANEQFF,TGCGCCAGCAGGGGTCCCGGGACAGGGGCCAATGAGCAGTTCTTC
TRBV4-1,TRBJ2-7,.,once,CASSQEGAGSHFNYEQYF,TGCGCCAGCAGCCAAGAGGGGGCAGGGTCCCATTTTAACTACGAGCAGTACTTC
TRBV27,TRBJ2-6,.,.,CASSPWSSGANVLTF,TGTGCCAGCAGTCCTTGGAGCTCTGGGGCCAACGTCCTGACTTTC
TRBV24-1,TRBJ2-2,TRBD2,once,CATGGGDGFGELFF,TGTGCCACCGGCGGGGGGGATGGCTTCGGGGAGCTGTTTTTT
TRBV10-3,TRBJ2-7,TRBD2,.,CAISAVSAGGSEQYF,TGTGCCATCAGTGCAGTGTCAGCGGGAGGGTCCGAGCAGTACTTC
TRBV28,TRBJ1-5,.,.,CASSPPHTRQHF,TGTGCCAGCAGTCCCCCTCACACCCGCCAGCATTTT
TRBV6-6,TRBJ2-7,.,.,CASRPRQSAFVYEQYF,TGTGCCAGCAGACCTCGACAGTCGGCTTTTGTCTACGAGCAGTACTTC
TRBV29-1,TRBJ2-2,TRBD1,once,CSVRDRANTGELFF,TGCAGCGTCCGGGACAGAGCGAACACCGGGGAGCTGTTTTTT
TRBV7-3,TRBJ2-2,TRBD1,.,CASRKQGFNTGELFF,TGTGCCAGCAGGAAACAGGGGTTCAACACCGGGGAGCTGTTTTTT
TRBV2,TRBJ2-7,TRBD2,.,CASRPGTSGGSYEQYF,TGTGCCAGCAGACCCGGGACTAGCGGGGGATCCTACGAGCAGTACTTC
TRBV5-1,TRBJ2-5,TRBD2,.,CASSPSGPQETQYF,TGCGCCAGCAGCCCTAGCGGACCCCAAGAGACCCAGTACTTC
TRBV5-6,TRBJ1-4,.,.,CASSLPRLNEKLFF,TGTGCCAGCAGCTTGCCCAGGCTTAATGAAAAACTGTTTTTT
TRBV9,TRBJ1-6,.,.,CASSPSLGVSPLHF,TGTGCCAGCAGCCCGAGTCTAGGGGTTTCACCCCTCCACTTT
TRBV20-1,TRBJ2-5,TRBD2,once,CSASRTSGRQETQYF,TGCAGTGCTAGTCGGACTAGCGGACGACAAGAGACCCAGTACTTC
TRBV28,TRBJ2-2,TRBD2,few,CASSGGVEELFF,TGTGCCAGCAGTGGGGGGGTAGAGGAGCTGTTTTTT
TRBV9,TRBJ2-3,.,.,CASSATIDTQYF,TGTGCCAGCAGCGCCACAATTGATACGCAGTATTTT
TRBV5-1,TRBJ2-2,TRBD2,.,CASSGPGGTGELFF,TGCGCCAGCAGCGGACCGGGGGGCACCGGGGAGCTGTTTTTT
TRBV5-1,TRBJ2-7,TRBD2,.,CASSPRASGIYEQYF,TGCGCCAGCAGCCCCCGGGCTAGCGGAATCTACGAGCAGTACTTC
TRBV20-1,TRBJ1-1,.,.,CSARETTAFF,TGCAGTGCTAGGGAGACGACAGCCTTCTTT
TRBV28,TRBJ1-3,TRBD1,.,CASTGTGGGNTIYF,TGTGCCAGCACCGGGACAGGGGGAGGAAACACCATATATTTT
TRBV14,TRBJ1-1,.,once,CASSQQGYDTEAFF,TGTGCCAGCAGCCAACAGGGGTACGACACTGAAGCTTTCTTT
TRBV29-1,TRBJ1-2,.,.,CSGQAANYGYTF,TGCAGCGGACAGGCTGCTAACTATGGCTACACCTTC
TRBV2,TRBJ2-3,TRBD1,.,CASSRRGTAQLPADTQYF,TGTGCCAGCAGTCGCCGTGGGACAGCTCAGCTCCCCGCAGATACGCAGTATTTT
TRBV3-1/TRBV3-2,TRBJ2-2,TRBD2,.,CASSQGTSGFGELFF,TGTGCCAGCAGCCAGGGGACTAGCGGGTTCGGGGAGCTGTTTTTT
TRBV30,TRBJ1-3,.,.,CAWSGLGEVSGNTIYF,TGTGCCTGGAGTGGCTTAGGGGAAGTCTCTGGAAACACCATATATTTT
TRBV18,TRBJ2-3,TRBD2,once,CASSPTSGDTDTQYF,TGTGCCAGCTCACCCACTAGCGGGGACACAGATACGCAGTATTTT
TRBV10-1,TRBJ2-6,TRBD2,few,CASSSNREEDSGANVLTF,TGCGCCAGCAGTTCTAATCGGGAGGAAGACTCTGGGGCCAACGTCCTGACTTTC
TRBV24-1,TRBJ2-1,TRBD1,.,CATSDTGTGVYNEQFF,TGTGCCACCAGTGATACCGGGACAGGGGTCTACAATGAGCAGTTCTTC
TRBV18,TRBJ1-6,.,.,CASSPDSLLLGSPLHF,TGTGCCAGCTCACCGGACAGCCTACTACTAGGTTCACCCCTCCACTTT
TRBV3-1/TRBV3-2,TRBJ1-3,TRBD1,.,CASSYRDRGSGNTIYF,TGTGCCAGCAGCTACCGGGACAGGGGCTCTGGAAACACCATATATTTT